Presented here are 7 T cell receptor beta chains from one specimen sequenced in a study of T cell clonality in common variable immunodeficiency (dated by TCRdb to between 2015 and 2016). Libraries were prepared through the immunoSEQ multiplex PCR assay. TCRdb's version of the immuneACCESS table is confined to in-frame rearrangements and falls short of the full clone set. An unresolved V gene accounts for under half of the shortfall where checked; the remainder is of unknown origin. This sample has 55,000 or so clones, none of them a singleton. The leading ten clones occupy about 5% of the sample. Sample: peripheral blood mononuclear cells. All receptors derive from a person aged 18-70 years in good health.

This clone showed up many times. The CDR3 end lies 3 residues beyond the end of the read and is filled in from the germline J gene. The rearrangement joins TRBV19 to TRBJ2-3; D might be TRBD1 (6 bases). This CDR3 is built from 14 residues. Trimming took 8 bases from V and 1 from J, leaving 13 bases between them. Germline assignment: CDR1 LNHDA and CDR2 SQIVND (reference sequence). CDR3 amino acids: CASQPGVGTDTQYF. The covered CDR3 bases are TGTGCCAGTCAACCAGGGGTAGGCACAGATACG.

This clone was seen at least ten times. The read terminates 3 residues ahead of where the CDR3 ends, so the germline J gene completes it. The gene calls are TRBV20-1 and TRBJ2-5, with 7 bases identical to TRBD1. Germline CDR1 is DFQATT and CDR2 is SNEGSKA (reference sequence). The CDR3 covers 15 residues. J was trimmed by 0 bases and V by 0 bases; bases with no gene match: 4. The CDR3 bases that were read are TGCAGTGCTAGAGACCCGGGACAGTACCAAGAGACC. This sequence encodes CSARDPGQYQET. The complete CDR3 protein is CSARDPGQYQETQYF.

CDR3: CASSEERAGANQPQHF. The CDR3 bases that were read are TGTGCCAGCAGTGAAGAGAGGGCAGGGGCGAACCAACCC. This chain connects TRBV2 to TRBJ1-5, with D possibly being TRBD1 (6 bases). The read ends 3 residues shy of where the CDR3 ends; the end is completed using the germline J gene. CDR3 length: 16 amino acids. Germline CDR1 reads SNHLY; CDR2 reads FYNNEI.

This clone has a count of ten or more. Coverage ceases 3 residues before the CDR3 finishes, and the germline J gene fills in the end. Within the sample, other DNA sequences also encode this same CDR3. The gene calls are TRBV20-1 and TRBJ1-2, with TRBD1 as a possible D gene (6 bases). CDR3 size: 12 residues. Trimming took off 3 bases at V and 2 bases at J, with 7 bases between the two ends. CDR1 and CDR2 from the germline V gene are DFQATT and SNEGSKA (reference sequence). Partial CDR3 DNA: TGCAGTGCTAGGCAGGGGAACTATGGC. This codes for CSARQGNYG. The whole CDR3 sequence reads CSARQGNYGYTF.

This clone came up many times. The CDR3 is CASSFSQGKGQPQHF. Incomplete CDR3 DNA: TGTGCCAGCAGCTTCTCCCAGGGTAAAGGGCAGCCC. This chain links TRBV7-2 with TRBJ1-5; possibly TRBD1 for D (5 bases). The CDR3 end is not reached by the read, which stops 3 residues before it; the germline J gene fills it in. The CDR3 is 15 residues long. Deletions cut 3 bases from V and 7 bases from J, with 16 bases between. Germline values: CDR1 SGHTA, CDR2 FQGNSA.

This clone was counted ten times or more. The sequenced fragment ends 3 residues before the CDR3 boundary, so the rest is inferred from the germline J gene. The V call is TRBV28, the J call TRBJ1-4; D gene ambiguous. V lost 2 bases to trimming and J lost 10 bases, with 14 bases between them. The CDR3 has 14 residues. Per germline, CDR1 MDHEN and CDR2 SYDVKM. The CDR3 is CASSLTGGLAKLFF. The sequenced CDR3 bases are TGTGCCAGCAGTTTAACGGGTGGACTCGCAAAA. The entire variable domain, with the rest obtained from reference TRBV28 and TRBJ1-4, is as follows: DVKVTQSSRYLVKRTGEKVFLECVQDMDHENMFWYRQDPGLGLRLIYFSYDVKMKEKGDIPEGYSVSREKKERFSLILESASTNQTSMYLCASSLTGGLAKLFFGSGTQLSVL.

The sample holds many counts of this clone. Read sequence stops 3 residues before the CDR3 end, and the germline J gene provides the missing end. V and J are TRBV4-1 and TRBJ2-1; 8 nucleotides agree with TRBD1. The CDR3 length is 15 residues. Per the germline V gene, CDR1 is MGHRA and CDR2 is YSYEKL. Trimming took 0 bases from V and 9 from J; bases not matched to a gene: 7. This CDR3 reads CASSQEGQGAVEQFF. The sequenced part of the CDR3 DNA is TGCGCCAGCAGCCAAGAAGGGCAGGGGGCGGTTGAG.